This TCR beta chain appears in the sequencing data of a study of CD8 T cells in Susac syndrome. Relapsing-remitting disease, either stable or active, was present in the multiple sclerosis controls, who were treatment-naive patients. RNA amounts of roughly 0.5 to 1 ug underwent reverse transcription with random hexamers. MiXCR, run by TCRdb on the immunoSEQ multiplex PCR reads, gives a single entry per CDR3 protein. The sample holds a few hundred thousand distinct CDR3 sequences; approximately 85% are singletons and the top ten take approximately 0.11%. Germline CDR1 is SGHRS and CDR2 is YFSETQ. Trimming cost V 0 bases and J 2 bases, with 9 bases left between them. The CDR3 runs 14 residues.

The sequence derives from a human donor with multiple sclerosis. The chain uses TRBV5-1 and TRBJ2-7; D unclear. Sequencing input: CD8+ T cells from PBMCs. Here the CDR3 DNA reads TGCGCCAGCAGCTTGGGTCACAACACCTACGAGCAGTACTTC. This gives the protein CASSLGHNTYEQYF.